This T cell receptor beta chain is drawn from a study of a mutant IDH1 vaccine in newly diagnosed glioma. Regarding time point: baseline, week 1 (first vaccination visit). Treatment of the sample: pre-vaccination baseline after standard-of-care therapy. Germline V gene data show CDR1 as SQVTM and CDR2 as ANQGSEA. V shed 1 base and J shed 4 bases, with 13 bases lying between them. This CDR3 region has 14 residues. Method: immunoSEQ multiplex PCR; TCRdb's copy keeps in-frame clones and lacks some. The sample has around 87,000 clones, about 80% seen once. A single count supports this clone. The sample was PBMCs, taken from a glioma patient treated with radiotherapy, temozolomide or both. V and J are TRBV29-1 and TRBJ1-2; D gene ambiguous. This clonotype originated in a woman between 45 and 60 years old with glioma. The CDR3 nucleotides are TGCAGCGTTGAAGCGGCGCGAGGATCCTATGGCTACACCTTC. Protein product: CSVEAARGSYGYTF.